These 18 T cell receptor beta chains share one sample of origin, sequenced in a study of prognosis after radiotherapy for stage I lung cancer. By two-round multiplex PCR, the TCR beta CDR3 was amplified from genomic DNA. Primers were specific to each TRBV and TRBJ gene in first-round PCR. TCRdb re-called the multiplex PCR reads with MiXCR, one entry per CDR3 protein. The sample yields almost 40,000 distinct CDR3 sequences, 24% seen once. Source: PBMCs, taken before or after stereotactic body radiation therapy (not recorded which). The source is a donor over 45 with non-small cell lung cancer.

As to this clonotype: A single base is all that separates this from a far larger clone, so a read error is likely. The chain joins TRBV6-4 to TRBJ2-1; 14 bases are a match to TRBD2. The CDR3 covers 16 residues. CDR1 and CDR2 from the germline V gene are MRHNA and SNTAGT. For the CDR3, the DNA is TGTGCCAGCAGTCACTCCGGGACTAGCGGGGGTAATGAGCAGTTCTTC. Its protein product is CASSHSGTSGGNEQFF.

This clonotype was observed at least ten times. CDR3 sequence (DNA): TGTGCCAGTAAGGTGGCAGGGAGCTTGCAGAACACTGAAGCTTTCTTT. Protein product: CASKVAGSLQNTEAFF. The chain joins TRBV19 to TRBJ1-1, with D tentatively TRBD1 (5 bases). Per germline, CDR1 LNHDA and CDR2 SQIVND (reference sequence). This CDR3 has 16 residues. Trimming cost V 7 bases and J 1 base, with 19 bases left between them. Drawing the rest from reference TRBV19 and TRBJ1-1, the complete variable domain is DGGITQSPKYLFRKEGQNVTLSCEQNLNHDAMYWYRQDPGQGLRLIYYSQIVNDFQKGDIAEGYSVSREKKESFPLTVTSAQKNPTAFYLCASKVAGSLQNTEAFFGQGTRLTVV.

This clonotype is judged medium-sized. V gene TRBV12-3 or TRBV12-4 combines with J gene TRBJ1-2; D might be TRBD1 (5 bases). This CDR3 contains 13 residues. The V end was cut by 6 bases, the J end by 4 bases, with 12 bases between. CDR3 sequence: CASSGGVAYGYTF. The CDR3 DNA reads TGTGCCAGCAGCGGAGGGGTTGCCTATGGCTACACCTTC.

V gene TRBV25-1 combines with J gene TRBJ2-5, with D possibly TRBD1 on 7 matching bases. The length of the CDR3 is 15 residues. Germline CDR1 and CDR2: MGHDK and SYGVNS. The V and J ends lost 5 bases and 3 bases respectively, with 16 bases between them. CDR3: CASSPIGGTEETQYF. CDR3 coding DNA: TGTGCCAGCAGTCCAATAGGGGGGACAGAAGAGACCCAGTACTTC.

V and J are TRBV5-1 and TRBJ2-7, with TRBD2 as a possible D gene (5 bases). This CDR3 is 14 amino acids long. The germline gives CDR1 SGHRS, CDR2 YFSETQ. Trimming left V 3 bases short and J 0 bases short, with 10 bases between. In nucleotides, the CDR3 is TGCGCCAGCAGCTCGGGGAGAGTCTCCTACGAGCAGTACTTC. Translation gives CASSSGRVSYEQYF.

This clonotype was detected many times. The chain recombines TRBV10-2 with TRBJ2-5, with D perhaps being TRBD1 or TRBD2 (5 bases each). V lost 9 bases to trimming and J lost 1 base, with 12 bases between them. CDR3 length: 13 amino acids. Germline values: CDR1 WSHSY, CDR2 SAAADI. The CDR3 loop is CASTLGPQETQYF. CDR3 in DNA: TGCGCCAGTACTTTGGGACCCCAAGAGACCCAGTACTTC.

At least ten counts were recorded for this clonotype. The CDR3 region has the DNA TGTGCCTGGATGACAGGGTTGAACACTGAAGCTTTCTTT. It specifies CAWMTGLNTEAFF. V gene TRBV30 combines with J gene TRBJ1-1; 7 positions agree with TRBD1. Germline V gene sequence: CDR1 GTSNPN, CDR2 SVGIG (reference sequence). The CDR3 totals 13 residues. With 4 bases clipped from V and 0 bases from J, the junction kept 2 bases outside the gene matches.

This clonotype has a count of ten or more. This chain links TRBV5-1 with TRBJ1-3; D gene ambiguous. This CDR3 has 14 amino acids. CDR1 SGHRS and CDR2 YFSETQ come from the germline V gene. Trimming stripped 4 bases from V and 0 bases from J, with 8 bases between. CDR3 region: CASSPDVSGNTIYF. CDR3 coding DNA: TGCGCCAGCAGCCCGGACGTCTCTGGAAACACCATATATTTT. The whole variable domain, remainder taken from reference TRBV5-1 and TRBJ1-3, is KAGVTQTPRYLIKTRGQQVTLSCSPISGHRSVSWYQQTPGQGLQFLFEYFSETQRNKGNFPGRFSGRQFSNSRSEMNVSTLELGDSALYLCASSPDVSGNTIYFGEGSWLTVV.

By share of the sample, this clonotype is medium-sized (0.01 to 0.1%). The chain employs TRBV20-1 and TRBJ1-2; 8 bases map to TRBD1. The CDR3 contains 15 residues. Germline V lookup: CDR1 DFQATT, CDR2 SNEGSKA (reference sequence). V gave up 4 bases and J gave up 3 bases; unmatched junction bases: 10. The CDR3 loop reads CSATPPLQGDYGYTF. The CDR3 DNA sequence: TGCAGTGCTACCCCACCTCTACAGGGGGACTATGGCTACACCTTC.

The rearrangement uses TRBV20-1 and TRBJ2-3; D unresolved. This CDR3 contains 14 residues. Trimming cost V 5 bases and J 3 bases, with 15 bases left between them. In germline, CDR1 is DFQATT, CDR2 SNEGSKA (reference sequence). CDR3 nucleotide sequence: TGCAGTGCTGTTCCGGGCCCCCCGACAGATACGCAGTATTTT. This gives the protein CSAVPGPPTDTQYF.

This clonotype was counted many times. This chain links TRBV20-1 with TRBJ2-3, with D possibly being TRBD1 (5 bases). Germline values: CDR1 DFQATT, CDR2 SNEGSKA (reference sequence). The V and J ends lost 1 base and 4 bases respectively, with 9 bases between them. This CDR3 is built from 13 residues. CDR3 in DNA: TGCAGTGCTAGAGTCCAGGGCCCAGATACGCAGTATTTT. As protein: CSARVQGPDTQYF.

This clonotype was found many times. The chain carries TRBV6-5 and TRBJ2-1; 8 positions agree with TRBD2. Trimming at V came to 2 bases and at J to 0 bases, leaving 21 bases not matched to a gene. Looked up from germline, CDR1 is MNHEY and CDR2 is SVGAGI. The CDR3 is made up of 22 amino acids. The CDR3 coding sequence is TGTGCCAGCAGTTACCAGTTCGGTGCCGGGACTAGGGAGCGGTTCTCCTACAATGAGCAGTTCTTC. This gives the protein CASSYQFGAGTRERFSYNEQFF.

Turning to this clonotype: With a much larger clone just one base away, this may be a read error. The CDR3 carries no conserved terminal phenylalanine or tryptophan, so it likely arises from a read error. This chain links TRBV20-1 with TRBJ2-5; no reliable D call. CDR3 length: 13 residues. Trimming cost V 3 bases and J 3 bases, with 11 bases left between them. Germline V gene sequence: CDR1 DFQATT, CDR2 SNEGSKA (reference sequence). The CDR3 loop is CSASDPPKETQYL. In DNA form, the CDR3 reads TGCAGTGCTAGCGACCCCCCCAAAGAGACCCAGTACCTC.

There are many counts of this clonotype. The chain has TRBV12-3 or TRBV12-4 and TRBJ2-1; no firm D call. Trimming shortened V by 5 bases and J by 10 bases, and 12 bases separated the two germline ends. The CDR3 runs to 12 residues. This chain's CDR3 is CASSQQPLEQFF. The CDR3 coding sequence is TGTGCCAGCAGTCAACAGCCTCTAGAGCAGTTCTTC.

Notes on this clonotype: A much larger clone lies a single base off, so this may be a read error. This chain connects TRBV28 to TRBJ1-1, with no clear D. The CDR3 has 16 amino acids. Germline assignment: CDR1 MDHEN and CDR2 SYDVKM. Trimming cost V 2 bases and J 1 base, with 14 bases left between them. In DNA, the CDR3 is TGTGCCAGCAGTTTAGAGCGCCTTCCATCGAACACTGAAGCTTTCTTT. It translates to CASSLERLPSNTEAFF. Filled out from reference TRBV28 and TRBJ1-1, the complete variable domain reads DVKVTQSSRYLVKRTGEKVFLECVQDMDHENMFWYRQDPGLGLRLIYFSYDVKMKEKGDIPEGYSVSREKKERFSLILESASTNQTSMYLCASSLERLPSNTEAFFGQGTRLTVV.

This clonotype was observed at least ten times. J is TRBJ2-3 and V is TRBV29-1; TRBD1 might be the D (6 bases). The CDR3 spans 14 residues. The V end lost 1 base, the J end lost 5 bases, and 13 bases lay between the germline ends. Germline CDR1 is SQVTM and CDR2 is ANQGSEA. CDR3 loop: CSVEGGTPVDTQYF. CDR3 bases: TGCAGCGTTGAAGGGGGGACACCTGTAGATACGCAGTATTTT.

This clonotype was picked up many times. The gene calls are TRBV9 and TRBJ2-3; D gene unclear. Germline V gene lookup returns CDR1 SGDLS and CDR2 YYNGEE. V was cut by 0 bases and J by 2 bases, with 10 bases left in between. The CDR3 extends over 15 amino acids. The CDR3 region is CASSVAAFDTDTQYF. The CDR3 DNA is TGTGCCAGCAGCGTAGCGGCCTTCGACACAGATACGCAGTATTTT. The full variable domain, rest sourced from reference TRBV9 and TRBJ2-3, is DSGVTQTPKHLITATGQRVTLRCSPRSGDLSVYWYQQSLDQGLQFLIQYYNGEERAKGNILERFSAQQFPDLHSELNLSSLELGDSALYFCASSVAAFDTDTQYFGPGTRLTVL.

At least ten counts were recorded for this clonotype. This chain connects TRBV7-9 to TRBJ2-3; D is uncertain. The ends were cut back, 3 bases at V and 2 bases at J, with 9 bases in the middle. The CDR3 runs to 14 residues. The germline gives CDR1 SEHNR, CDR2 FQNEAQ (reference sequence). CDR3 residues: CASSFGTLTDTQYF. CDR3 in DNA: TGTGCCAGCAGCTTCGGTACCCTCACAGATACGCAGTATTTT.